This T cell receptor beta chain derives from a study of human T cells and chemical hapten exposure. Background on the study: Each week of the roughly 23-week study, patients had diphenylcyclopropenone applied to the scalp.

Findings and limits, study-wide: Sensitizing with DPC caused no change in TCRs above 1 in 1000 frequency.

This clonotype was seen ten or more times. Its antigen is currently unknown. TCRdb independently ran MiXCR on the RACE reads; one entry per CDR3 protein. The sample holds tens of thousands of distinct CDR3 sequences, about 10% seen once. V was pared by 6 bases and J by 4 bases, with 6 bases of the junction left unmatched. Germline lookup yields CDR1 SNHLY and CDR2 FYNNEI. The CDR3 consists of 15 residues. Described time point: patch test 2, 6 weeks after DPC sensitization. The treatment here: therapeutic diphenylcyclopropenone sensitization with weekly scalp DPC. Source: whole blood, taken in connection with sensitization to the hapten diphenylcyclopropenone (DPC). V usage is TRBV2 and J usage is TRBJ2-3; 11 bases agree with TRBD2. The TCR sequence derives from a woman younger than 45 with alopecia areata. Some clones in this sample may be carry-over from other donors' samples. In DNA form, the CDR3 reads TGTGCCAGCAGCCCGGGACTAGCGGCCTCAGATACGCAGTATTTT. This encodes CASSPGLAASDTQYF.